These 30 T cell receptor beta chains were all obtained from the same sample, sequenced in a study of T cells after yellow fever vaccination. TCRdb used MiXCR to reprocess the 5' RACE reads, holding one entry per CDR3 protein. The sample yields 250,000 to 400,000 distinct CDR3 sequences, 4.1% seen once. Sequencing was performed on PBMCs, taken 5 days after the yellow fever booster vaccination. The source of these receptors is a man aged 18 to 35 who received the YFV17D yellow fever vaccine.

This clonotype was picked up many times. The CDR3 coding sequence is TGTGCCAGCAGCTTAGAATCCCAGGGGGCTGGGGAGACCCAGTACTTC. This codes for CASSLESQGAGETQYF. The J gene is TRBJ2-5, the V gene TRBV7-6, with 8 positions matching TRBD1. The V segment lost 1 base and the J segment 5 bases; nucleotides outside the gene matches: 9. In germline, CDR1 is SGHVS, CDR2 FNYEAQ. The CDR3 runs 16 residues.

As DNA, the CDR3 is TGTGCCAGCAGTTTACCCCCCGGCAGGGGGTCTGGAAACACCATATATTTT. This sequence encodes CASSLPPGRGSGNTIYF. The chain joins TRBV12-3 or TRBV12-4 to TRBJ1-3; TRBD1 agrees at 7 bases. The CDR3 length is 17 residues. The ends lost 2 bases at V and 1 base at J; junction bases unmatched: 8.

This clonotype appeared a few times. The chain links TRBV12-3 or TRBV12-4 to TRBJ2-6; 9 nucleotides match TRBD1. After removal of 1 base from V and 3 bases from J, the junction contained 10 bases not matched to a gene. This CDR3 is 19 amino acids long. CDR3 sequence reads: CASSLVNNRGRRGANVLTF. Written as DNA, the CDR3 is TGTGCCAGCAGTTTAGTGAACAACAGGGGGCGACGTGGGGCCAACGTCCTGACTTTC.

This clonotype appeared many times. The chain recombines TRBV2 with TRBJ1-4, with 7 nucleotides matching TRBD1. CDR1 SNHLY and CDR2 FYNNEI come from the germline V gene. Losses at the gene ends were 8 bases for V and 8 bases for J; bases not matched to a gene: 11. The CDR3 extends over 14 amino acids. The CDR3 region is CASGADRVREKLFF. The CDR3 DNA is TGTGCCAGCGGCGCTGACAGGGTACGGGAAAAACTGTTTTTT.

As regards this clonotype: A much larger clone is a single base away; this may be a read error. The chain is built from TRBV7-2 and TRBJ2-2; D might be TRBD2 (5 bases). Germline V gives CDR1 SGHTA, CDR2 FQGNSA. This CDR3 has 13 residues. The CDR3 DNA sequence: TGTGCCAGCAGCCCCCGGCCGACCGGGGAGCTGATTTTT. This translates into CASSPRPTGELIF.

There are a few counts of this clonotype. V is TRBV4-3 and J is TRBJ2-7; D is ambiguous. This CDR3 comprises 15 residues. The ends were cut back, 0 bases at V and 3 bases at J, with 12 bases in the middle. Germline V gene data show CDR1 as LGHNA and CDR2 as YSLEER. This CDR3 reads CASSQDRNYHYEQYF. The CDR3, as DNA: TGCGCCAGCAGCCAAGATCGGAACTACCACTACGAGCAGTACTTC.

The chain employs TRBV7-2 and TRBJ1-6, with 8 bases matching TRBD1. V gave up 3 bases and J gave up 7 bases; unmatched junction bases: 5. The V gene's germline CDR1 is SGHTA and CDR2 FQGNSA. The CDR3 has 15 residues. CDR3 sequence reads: CASSLTGDRNSPLHF. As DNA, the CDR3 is TGTGCCAGCAGCTTGACAGGGGATAGGAATTCACCCCTCCACTTT.

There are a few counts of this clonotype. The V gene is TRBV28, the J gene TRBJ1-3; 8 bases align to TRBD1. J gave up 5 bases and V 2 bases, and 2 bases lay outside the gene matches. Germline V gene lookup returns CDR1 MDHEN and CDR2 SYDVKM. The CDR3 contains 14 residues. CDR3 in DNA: TGTGCCAGCAGTTTACAGGGGGCGCGAAACACCATATATTTT. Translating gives CASSLQGARNTIYF.

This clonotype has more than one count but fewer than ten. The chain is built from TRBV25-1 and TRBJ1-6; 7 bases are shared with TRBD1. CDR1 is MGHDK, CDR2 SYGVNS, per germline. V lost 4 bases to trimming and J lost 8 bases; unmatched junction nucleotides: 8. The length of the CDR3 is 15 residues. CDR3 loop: CASSGSTGSHSPLHF. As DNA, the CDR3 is TGTGCCAGCAGTGGATCGACAGGGTCGCATTCACCCCTCCACTTT.

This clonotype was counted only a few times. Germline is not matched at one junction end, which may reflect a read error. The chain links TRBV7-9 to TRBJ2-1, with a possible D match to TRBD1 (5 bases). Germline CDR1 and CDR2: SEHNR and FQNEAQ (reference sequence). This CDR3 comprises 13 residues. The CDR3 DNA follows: TGTGCCAGCAGCCCAAGGGCAGGGAAGGGTGAGCAGTTC. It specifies CASSPRAGKGEQF.

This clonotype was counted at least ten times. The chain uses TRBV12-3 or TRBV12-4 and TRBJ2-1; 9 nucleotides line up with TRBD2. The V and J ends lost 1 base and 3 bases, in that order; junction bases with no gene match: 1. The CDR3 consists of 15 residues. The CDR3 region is CASSLGTSDYNEQFF. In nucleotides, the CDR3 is TGTGCCAGCAGTTTAGGGACTAGCGACTACAATGAGCAGTTCTTC.

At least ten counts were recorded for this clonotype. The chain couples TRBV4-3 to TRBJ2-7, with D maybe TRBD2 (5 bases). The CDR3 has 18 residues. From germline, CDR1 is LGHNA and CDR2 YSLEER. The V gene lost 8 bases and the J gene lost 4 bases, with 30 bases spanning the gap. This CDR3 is CASQPRAERPPNYYEQYV. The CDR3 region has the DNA TGCGCCAGCCAGCCAAGGGCGGAGCGGCCCCCTAATTATTACGAGCAGTACGTC.

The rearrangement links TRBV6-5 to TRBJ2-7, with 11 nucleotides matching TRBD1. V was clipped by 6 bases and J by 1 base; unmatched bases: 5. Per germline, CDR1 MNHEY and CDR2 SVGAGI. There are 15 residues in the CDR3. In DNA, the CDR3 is TGTGCCAGCAGCCCCCGGGACAGGGGGTCCTACGAGCAGTACGTC. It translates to CASSPRDRGSYEQYV.

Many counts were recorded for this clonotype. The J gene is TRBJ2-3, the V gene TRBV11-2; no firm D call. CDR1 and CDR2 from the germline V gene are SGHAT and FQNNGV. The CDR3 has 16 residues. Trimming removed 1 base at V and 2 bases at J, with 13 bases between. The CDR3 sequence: CASSLGYAWLTDTQYF. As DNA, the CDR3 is TGTGCCAGCAGCTTAGGGTATGCTTGGCTCACAGATACGCAGTATTTT.

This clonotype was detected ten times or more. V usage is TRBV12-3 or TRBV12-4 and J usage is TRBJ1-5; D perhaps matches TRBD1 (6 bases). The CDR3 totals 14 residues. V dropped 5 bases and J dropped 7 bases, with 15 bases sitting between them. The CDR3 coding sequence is TGTGCCAGCAGTCTATGGGGGGCAGGCCAGCCCCAGCATTTT. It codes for CASSLWGAGQPQHF.

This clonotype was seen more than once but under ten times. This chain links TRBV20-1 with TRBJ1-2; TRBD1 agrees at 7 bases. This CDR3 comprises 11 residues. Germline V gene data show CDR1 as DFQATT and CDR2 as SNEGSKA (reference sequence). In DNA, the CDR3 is TGCGTCCTTTGGGAGGGGGCTAGCTACACCTTC. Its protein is CVLWEGASYTF.

Here the CDR3 DNA reads TGCGCCAGCAGTGTATCACGCTATGGCTACACCTTC. Translating it yields CASSVSRYGYTF. The genes are TRBV10-2 and TRBJ1-2; D not certain. This CDR3 spans 12 amino acids. The V and J ends lost 4 bases and 4 bases respectively, with 7 bases between them. Germline V CDR1 and CDR2: WSHSY, SAAADI.

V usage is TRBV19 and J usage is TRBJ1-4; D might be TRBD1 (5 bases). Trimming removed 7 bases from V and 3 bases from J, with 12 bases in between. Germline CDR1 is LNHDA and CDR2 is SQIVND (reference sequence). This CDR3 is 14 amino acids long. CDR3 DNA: TGTGCCAGTAAAGGGGCCGACGCTAATGAAAAACTGTTTTTT. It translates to CASKGADANEKLFF.

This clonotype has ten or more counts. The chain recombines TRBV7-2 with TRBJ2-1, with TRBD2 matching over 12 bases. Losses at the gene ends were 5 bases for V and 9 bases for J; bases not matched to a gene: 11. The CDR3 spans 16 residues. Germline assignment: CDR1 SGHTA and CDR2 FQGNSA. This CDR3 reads CASSPLAGGTYGEQFF. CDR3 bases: TGTGCCAGCAGCCCGCTAGCGGGGGGGACGTACGGTGAGCAGTTCTTC. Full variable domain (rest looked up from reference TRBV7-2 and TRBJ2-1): GAGVSQSPSNKVTEKGKDVELRCDPISGHTALYWYRQSLGQGLEFLIYFQGNSAPDKSGLPSDRFSAERTGGSVSTLTIQRTQQEDSAVYLCASSPLAGGTYGEQFFGPGTRLTVL.

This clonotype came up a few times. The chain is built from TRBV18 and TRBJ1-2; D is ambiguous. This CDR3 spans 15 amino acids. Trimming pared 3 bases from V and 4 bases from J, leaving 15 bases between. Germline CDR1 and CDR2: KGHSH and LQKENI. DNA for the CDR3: TGTGCCAGCTCACCGTTCGAGGGCAGCCTCTATGGCTACACCTTC. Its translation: CASSPFEGSLYGYTF.

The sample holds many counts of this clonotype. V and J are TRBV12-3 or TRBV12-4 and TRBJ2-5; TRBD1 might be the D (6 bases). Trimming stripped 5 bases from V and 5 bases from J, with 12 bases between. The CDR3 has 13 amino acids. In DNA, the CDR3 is TGTGCCAGCAGTGACAGGAGGAGGGAGACCCAGTACTTC. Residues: CASSDRRRETQYF.

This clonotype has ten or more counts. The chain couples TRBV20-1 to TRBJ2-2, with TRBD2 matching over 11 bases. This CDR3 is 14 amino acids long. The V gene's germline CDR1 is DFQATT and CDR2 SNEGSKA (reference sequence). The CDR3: CKHRLAGNTGELFF. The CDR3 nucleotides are TGCAAACACCGACTAGCGGGAAACACCGGGGAGCTGTTTTTT.

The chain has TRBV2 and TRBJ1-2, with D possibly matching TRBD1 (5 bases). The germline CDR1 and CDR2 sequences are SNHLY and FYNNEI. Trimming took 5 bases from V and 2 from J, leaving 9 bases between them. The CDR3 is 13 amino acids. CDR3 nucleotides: TGTGCCAGCAGTCAGGGAACGAACTATGGCTACACCTTC. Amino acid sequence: CASSQGTNYGYTF. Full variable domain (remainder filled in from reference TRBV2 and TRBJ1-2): EPEVTQTPSHQVTQMGQEVILRCVPISNHLYFYWYRQILGQKVEFLVSFYNNEISEKSEIFDDQFSVERPDGSNFTLKIRSTKLEDSAMYFCASSQGTNYGYTFGSGTRLTVV.

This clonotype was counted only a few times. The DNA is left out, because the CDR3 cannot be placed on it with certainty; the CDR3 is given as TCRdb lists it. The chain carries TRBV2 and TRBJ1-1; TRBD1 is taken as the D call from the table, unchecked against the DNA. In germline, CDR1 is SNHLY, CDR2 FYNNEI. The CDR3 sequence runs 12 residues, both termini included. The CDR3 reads CATHEDWARGIF.

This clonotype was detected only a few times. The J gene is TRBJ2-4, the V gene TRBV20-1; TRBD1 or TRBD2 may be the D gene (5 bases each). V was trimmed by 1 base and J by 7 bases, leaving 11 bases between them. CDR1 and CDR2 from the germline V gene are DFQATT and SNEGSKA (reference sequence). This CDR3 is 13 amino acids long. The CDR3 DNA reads TGCAGTGCTAGAGGGGCAGGGACGAACATTCAGTACTTC. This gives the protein CSARGAGTNIQYF.

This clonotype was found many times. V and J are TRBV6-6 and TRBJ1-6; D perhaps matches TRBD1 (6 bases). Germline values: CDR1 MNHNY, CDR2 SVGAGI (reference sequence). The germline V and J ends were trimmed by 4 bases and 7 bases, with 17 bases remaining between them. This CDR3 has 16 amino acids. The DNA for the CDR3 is TGTGCCAGCAGTTTCACCGCACAGGGTGGAAATTCACCCCTCCACTTT. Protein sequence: CASSFTAQGGNSPLHF.

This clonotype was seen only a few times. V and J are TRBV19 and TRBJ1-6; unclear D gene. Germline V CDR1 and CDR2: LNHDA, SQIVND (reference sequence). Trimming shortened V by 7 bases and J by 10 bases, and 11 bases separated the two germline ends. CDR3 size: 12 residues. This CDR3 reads CASNPKGSPLHF. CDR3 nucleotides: TGTGCCAGTAATCCCAAGGGATCACCCCTCCACTTT.

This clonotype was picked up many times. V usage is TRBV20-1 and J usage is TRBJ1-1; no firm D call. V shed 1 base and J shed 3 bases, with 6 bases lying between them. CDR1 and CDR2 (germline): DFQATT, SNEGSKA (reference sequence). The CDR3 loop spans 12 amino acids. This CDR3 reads CSARARDTEAFF. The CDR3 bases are TGCAGTGCTAGAGCTAGGGACACTGAAGCTTTCTTT.

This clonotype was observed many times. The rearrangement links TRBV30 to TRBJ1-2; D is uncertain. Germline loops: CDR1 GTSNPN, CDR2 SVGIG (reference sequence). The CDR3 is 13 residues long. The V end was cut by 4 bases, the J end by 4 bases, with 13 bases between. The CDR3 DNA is TGTGCCTGGAAACGAGACCGCCCCTATGGCTACACCTTC. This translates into CAWKRDRPYGYTF.

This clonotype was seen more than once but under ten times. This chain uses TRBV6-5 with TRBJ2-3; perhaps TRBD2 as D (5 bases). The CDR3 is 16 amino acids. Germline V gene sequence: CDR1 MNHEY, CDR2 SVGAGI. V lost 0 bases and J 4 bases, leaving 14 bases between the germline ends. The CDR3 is CASSYSPSGPPDTQYF. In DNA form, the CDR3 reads TGTGCCAGCAGTTACTCCCCCAGCGGCCCCCCAGATACGCAGTATTTT.